These 12 T cell receptor beta chains came from one sample sequenced in a study of OX40 agonist ivuxolimab in advanced cancers. Data came from immunoSEQ multiplex PCR; TCRdb stores just in-frame clones and leaves some out. This sample has 50,000 or so clones, with 90% to 95% found just once. The material sequenced was CD4+ or CD8+ T cells sorted from blood, taken in a trial of the OX40 agonist ivuxolimab. These receptors came from an adult with an advanced solid tumor such as melanoma, head and neck, liver or kidney cancer.

The rearrangement links TRBV4-3 to TRBJ2-7; D not certain. The V and J ends lost 5 bases and 3 bases respectively, with 11 bases between them. Germline lookup yields CDR1 LGHNA and CDR2 YSLEER. CDR3 length: 13 residues. As DNA, the CDR3 is TGCGCCAGCAGCGATCGAATTGGCTACGAGCAGTACTTC. It translates to CASSDRIGYEQYF.

The chain recombines TRBV7-6 with TRBJ1-1, with 8 bases that match TRBD1. The length of the CDR3 is 16 residues. Germline V gives CDR1 SGHVS, CDR2 FNYEAQ. The V gene end was trimmed by 8 bases and the J gene end by 8 bases; junction bases not matched to a gene: 19. CDR3 loop: CASSLYMGQEEVEAFF. The CDR3 DNA follows: TGTGCCAGCTCATTATACATGGGACAGGAGGAAGTGGAAGCTTTCTTT.

The chain joins TRBV5-4 to TRBJ2-3; TRBD1 might be the D (6 bases). V lost 2 bases to trimming and J lost 3 bases, with 7 bases between them. CDR3 length equals 13 residues. Per germline, CDR1 SGHNT and CDR2 YYREEE (reference sequence). The CDR3 DNA reads TGTGCCAGCAGCTTAACAGGGACAGATACGCAGTATTTT. Translation gives CASSLTGTDTQYF.

The CDR3 sequence: CASVDDSYGYTF. CDR3 nucleotides: TGTGCTAGTGTGGATGATAGCTATGGCTACACCTTC. The chain uses TRBV12-5 and TRBJ1-2; D is unresolved. Germline lookup yields CDR1 LGHNT and CDR2 FRNRAP. The CDR3 is made up of 12 amino acids. V dropped 7 bases and J dropped 4 bases, with 10 bases sitting between them.

This chain joins TRBV7-9 and TRBJ2-7; D unresolved. In germline, CDR1 is SEHNR, CDR2 FQNEAQ (reference sequence). The CDR3 is made up of 16 amino acids. Trimming took 4 bases from V and 2 from J, leaving 18 bases between them. The CDR3 is CASSSPPGWGTYEQYF. The CDR3 nucleotides read TGTGCCAGCAGCTCCCCCCCCGGGTGGGGTACCTACGAGCAGTACTTC.

The genes are TRBV4-3 and TRBJ2-7; 9 bases agree with TRBD2. The CDR3 has 15 amino acids. Germline loops: CDR1 LGHNA, CDR2 YSLEER. Trimming cost V 4 bases and J 1 base; bases outside gene matches: 5. The CDR3 here is CASSPVSGSSYEQYF. CDR3 nucleotide sequence: TGCGCCAGCAGCCCCGTTAGCGGGAGTTCCTACGAGCAGTACTTC.

This clone was recorded only once. This chain connects TRBV9 to TRBJ2-3; D possibly uses TRBD1 or TRBD2 (5 bases each). CDR3 length equals 16 residues. Germline V CDR1 and CDR2: SGDLS, YYNGEE. V lost 2 bases and J lost 6, with 19 bases in between. The CDR3 region is CASSVVAHSRGDTQYF. CDR3 coding DNA: TGTGCCAGCAGCGTTGTCGCTCATTCACGGGGCGATACGCAGTATTTT.

This sequence joins TRBV6-5 and TRBJ1-3, with D unresolved. CDR1 and CDR2 from the germline V gene are MNHEY and SVGAGI. This CDR3 comprises 15 residues. The V and J ends lost 5 bases and 1 base respectively, with 12 bases between them. The chain's CDR3 is CASSPLAWSGNTIYF. Here the CDR3 DNA reads TGTGCCAGCAGTCCTTTAGCGTGGTCTGGAAACACCATATATTTT.

The CDR3 spells CASTRFSERRGGYTF. CDR3 DNA sequence: TGTGCCAGCACCCGCTTTTCGGAGAGAAGGGGTGGCTACACCTTC. V and J are TRBV6-5 and TRBJ1-2; TRBD1 is a possible D gene (5 bases). Between the trimmed V and J ends, which lost 7 bases and 7 bases, there was a span of 22 bases. The germline V gene encodes CDR1 MNHEY and CDR2 SVGAGI. This CDR3 comprises 15 residues.

The J gene is TRBJ2-7, the V gene TRBV19; D might be TRBD2 (7 bases). The CDR3 has 15 residues. V lost 1 base to trimming and J lost 5 bases, with 15 bases between them. Germline V gene data show CDR1 as LNHDA and CDR2 as SQIVND (reference sequence). CDR3 in DNA: TGTGCCAGTAGTATAGGTTCCGGGGGGCCCAACGAGCAGTACTTC. Amino acids: CASSIGSGGPNEQYF.

The rearrangement joins TRBV7-9 to TRBJ2-7, with 11 bases aligning to TRBD2. Germline V gene lookup returns CDR1 SEHNR and CDR2 FQNEAQ (reference sequence). The CDR3 spans 16 residues. Unmatched junction bases numbered 7, after V lost 0 bases and J lost 6 bases. For the CDR3, the DNA is TGTGCCAGCAGCTTAGCGCCTAGCGGGAGGTCGGTCGAGCAGTACTTC. The encoded protein is CASSLAPSGRSVEQYF.

The V call is TRBV4-3, the J call TRBJ1-2; TRBD1 might be the D (5 bases). This CDR3 spans 14 amino acids. The germline gives CDR1 LGHNA, CDR2 YSLEER. Trimming left V 4 bases short and J 5 bases short, with 14 bases between. The CDR3 bases are TGCGCCAGCAGCCCCGTTCGGGGGTTTTATGGCTACACCTTC. It encodes CASSPVRGFYGYTF.